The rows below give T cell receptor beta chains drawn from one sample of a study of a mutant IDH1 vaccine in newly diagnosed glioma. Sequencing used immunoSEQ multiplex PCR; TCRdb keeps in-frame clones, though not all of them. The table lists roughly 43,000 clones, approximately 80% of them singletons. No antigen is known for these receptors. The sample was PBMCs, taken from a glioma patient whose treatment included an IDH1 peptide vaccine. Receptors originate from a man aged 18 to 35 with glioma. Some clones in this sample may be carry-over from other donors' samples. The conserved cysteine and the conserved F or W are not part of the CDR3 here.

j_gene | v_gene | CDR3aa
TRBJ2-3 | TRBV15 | ATSRVQGELMTDTQY
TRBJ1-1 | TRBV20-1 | SAIDVTEAF
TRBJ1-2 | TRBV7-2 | ASSQSVGEPSGYT
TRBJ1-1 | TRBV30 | ACQQGAENTEAF
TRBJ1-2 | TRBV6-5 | ASSGGLNRYGYT
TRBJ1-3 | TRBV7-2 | ASSLVGNTIY
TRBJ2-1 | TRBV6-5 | ASSWALSGETF
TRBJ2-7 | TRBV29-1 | SVEDGRAGSSYEQY
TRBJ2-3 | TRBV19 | ASSVMDRASTDTQY
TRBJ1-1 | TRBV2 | ASSEAGQGAENTEAF
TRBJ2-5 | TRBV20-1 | SVWAQETQY
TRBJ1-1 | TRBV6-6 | ASSYTPNTEAF
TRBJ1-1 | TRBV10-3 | AIREGVTEAF
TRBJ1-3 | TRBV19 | ASSTTDASGNTIY
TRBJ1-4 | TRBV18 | ASSPWANNEKLF
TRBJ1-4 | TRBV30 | AWSVGQIEKLF
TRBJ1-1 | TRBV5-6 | ASSHLRAGMNTEAF
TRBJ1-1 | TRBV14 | ASSLDQGRKTEAF
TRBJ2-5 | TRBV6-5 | ASSYSRLQETQY
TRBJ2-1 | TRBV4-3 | ASSHGAGGPHEQF
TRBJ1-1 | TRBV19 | ASSMQGYSVMNTEAF
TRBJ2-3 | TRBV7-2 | ASSLALYVAGLTDTQY
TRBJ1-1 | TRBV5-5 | ASSGWGQLNTEAF
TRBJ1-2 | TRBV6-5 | ASSYYSGGGYGYT
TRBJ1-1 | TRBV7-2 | ASSSTQGVTEAF
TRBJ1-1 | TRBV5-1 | ASSLGAEAF
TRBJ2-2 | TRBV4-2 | ASSQDGDGELF
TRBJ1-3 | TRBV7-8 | ASSPRTGFGNTIY
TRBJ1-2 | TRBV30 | AWSVRDTLGYT
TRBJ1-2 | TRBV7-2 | ASSLGFQYYGYT
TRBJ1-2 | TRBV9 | ASSVDSPNYGYT
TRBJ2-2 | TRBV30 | AWKGRYGELF
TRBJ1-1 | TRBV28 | ASSLLRGGDTEAF
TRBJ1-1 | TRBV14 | ASSQADRPDNTEAF
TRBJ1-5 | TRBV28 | ASKTGEWSQPQH
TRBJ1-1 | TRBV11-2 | ASSLTRGGEAF
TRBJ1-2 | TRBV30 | ASKYTGFRAYGYT
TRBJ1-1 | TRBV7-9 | ASSLVGVYTEAF
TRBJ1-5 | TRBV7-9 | ASSLPGSNQPQH
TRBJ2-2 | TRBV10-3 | AIATVRGLNTGELF
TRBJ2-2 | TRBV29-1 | SVETKGTGELF
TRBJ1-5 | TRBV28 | ASSLIQGANQPQH
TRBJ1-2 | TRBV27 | AIRGSNYGYT
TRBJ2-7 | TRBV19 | ASSEGQGAYEQY
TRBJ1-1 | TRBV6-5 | ASSYFGQGEAF
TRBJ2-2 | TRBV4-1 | ASSQALGFRPGELF
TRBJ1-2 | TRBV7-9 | ASSPGNNYGYT
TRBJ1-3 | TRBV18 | ASSPQGEGNTIY
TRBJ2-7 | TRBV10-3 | AISGGSFSYEQY
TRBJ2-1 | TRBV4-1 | ASSQALAGSYNEQF
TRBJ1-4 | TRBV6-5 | ASSYGGRWGEKLF